These 6 T cell receptor beta chains originate from one sample sequenced in a study of T cell responses to AZD1222 COVID-19 vaccine. Measured with immunoSEQ multiplex PCR; TCRdb has only the in-frame clones, and not every one. The data show 85,000 to 130,000 clones, around nine tenths seen once. The sample was peripheral blood, taken 28 days after the second dose of the MenACWY control vaccine. The receptors were gathered from an adult who received the MenACWY meningococcal vaccine as a control.

This rearrangement joins TRBV12-3 or TRBV12-4 to TRBJ1-4; tentatively, D is TRBD1 (5 bases). The V end lost 4 bases, the J end lost 4 bases, and 7 bases lay between the germline ends. CDR3 length: 13 residues. CDR3 in amino acids: CASSWTHNEKLFF. The CDR3 DNA reads as TGTGCCAGCAGTTGGACACATAATGAAAAACTGTTTTTT.

The rearrangement uses TRBV4-2 and TRBJ2-1; D gene ambiguous. The CDR3 length is 14 residues. Per the germline V gene, CDR1 is LGHNA and CDR2 is YNFKEQ. V lost 0 bases and J lost 9, with 12 bases in between. The DNA for the CDR3 is TGTGCCAGCAGCCAAGAGGTGGAAGCGACTGAGCAGTTCTTC. This sequence encodes CASSQEVEATEQFF.

In DNA form, the CDR3 reads TGTGCCAGCAGTCCCACCGGGACAGGGTCTGAAAAACTGTTTTTT. The encoded protein is CASSPTGTGSEKLFF. The chain uses TRBV27 and TRBJ1-4, with 9 bases identical to TRBD1. This CDR3 spans 15 amino acids. The V gene end was trimmed by 5 bases and the J gene end by 7 bases; junction bases not matched to a gene: 8. Looked up from germline, CDR1 is MNHEY and CDR2 is SMNVEV (reference sequence).

The chain is built from TRBV19 and TRBJ1-1; 7 bases line up with TRBD1. The CDR3 is made up of 15 amino acids. CDR1 LNHDA and CDR2 SQIVND come from the germline V gene (reference sequence). Trimming removed 7 bases from V and 7 bases from J; junction bases left unmatched: 15. The CDR3 spells CASNDRSGGSHEAFF. CDR3 sequence (DNA): TGTGCCAGTAACGACCGGTCAGGGGGATCTCATGAAGCTTTCTTT.

Notes on this clone: Within the sample, other DNA sequences also encode this same CDR3. The rearrangement joins TRBV28 to TRBJ1-5, with D tentatively TRBD1 (5 bases). The V gene lost 6 bases and the J gene lost 0 bases, with 6 bases spanning the gap. Germline V CDR1 and CDR2: MDHEN, SYDVKM. CDR3 length: 13 amino acids. The CDR3 nucleotides read TGTGCCAGCAGCAGGGATAGCAATCAGCCCCAGCATTTT. Amino acid sequence: CASSRDSNQPQHF.

The J gene is TRBJ2-7, the V gene TRBV12-3 or TRBV12-4; possible D gene TRBD2, 6 bases. Trimming took off 5 bases at V and 1 base at J, with 9 bases between the two ends. This CDR3 has 13 residues. The CDR3 spells CASSQGLSYEQYF. DNA of the CDR3: TGTGCCAGCAGTCAGGGACTTTCCTACGAGCAGTACTTC.